Sequencing of this TCR beta chain was carried out in a study of blood T cell repertoires in COVID-19. Turning to the study itself: There were acute and convalescent COVID-19 samples, and they came from the United States, Italy and Spain. PBMCs, B-cell-depleted T cells, or T cells were the source of the cDNA or gDNA that made up the material.

Deletions cut 7 bases from V and 8 bases from J, with 15 bases between. The CDR3 has 13 amino acids. Germline V CDR1 and CDR2: ENHRY, SYGVKD. Under the authors' procedure: Scientists estimated how many nucleated cells there were by amplifying reference gene primers. Assay used: immunoSEQ multiplex PCR; TCRdb lists only in-frame clones, some missing. Clone size and V and J calls were adopted from that table, with D and trimming inferred from the DNA. The repertoire consists of 120,000 or so clones, with over 80% occurring once and the leading ten covering 12%. This receptor was obtained from a man aged 60 to 69 with acute or convalescent COVID-19. The material sequenced was peripheral blood. The chain uses TRBV10-3 and TRBJ2-1; D not resolved. The DNA for the CDR3 is TGTGCCATCACCCCCTTGAACCGCGATGAGCAGTTCTTC. Translation gives CAITPLNRDEQFF.